This T cell receptor (beta chain) was sequenced during a study of OX40 agonist ivuxolimab in advanced cancers. At the level of the study: Cohort: around 86% men, mean age about 60, aged roughly 23 to 79. Of the participants, approximately 40% had some prior anti-PD-1, anti-PD-L1 or anti-CTLA-4 therapy, which was allowed.

Clones were read by immunoSEQ multiplex PCR, and TCRdb kept only the in-frame ones, dropping some. The sample lists approximately 39,000 clones, 80% to 90% occurring once. This clone has just a few counts. J gave up 6 bases and V 4 bases, and 8 bases lay outside the gene matches. Germline assignment: CDR1 ENHRY and CDR2 SYGVKD. The CDR3 is 15 amino acids. The material was CD4+ or CD8+ T cells sorted from blood, obtained in a trial of the OX40 agonist ivuxolimab. The clonotype comes from an adult with an advanced solid tumor such as melanoma, head and neck, liver or kidney cancer. This rearrangement joins TRBV10-3 to TRBJ2-2; 7 bases align to TRBD1. The CDR3 protein is CAISATGLGAGELFF. For the CDR3, the DNA is TGTGCCATCAGTGCGACAGGGTTGGGGGCCGGGGAGCTGTTTTTT.